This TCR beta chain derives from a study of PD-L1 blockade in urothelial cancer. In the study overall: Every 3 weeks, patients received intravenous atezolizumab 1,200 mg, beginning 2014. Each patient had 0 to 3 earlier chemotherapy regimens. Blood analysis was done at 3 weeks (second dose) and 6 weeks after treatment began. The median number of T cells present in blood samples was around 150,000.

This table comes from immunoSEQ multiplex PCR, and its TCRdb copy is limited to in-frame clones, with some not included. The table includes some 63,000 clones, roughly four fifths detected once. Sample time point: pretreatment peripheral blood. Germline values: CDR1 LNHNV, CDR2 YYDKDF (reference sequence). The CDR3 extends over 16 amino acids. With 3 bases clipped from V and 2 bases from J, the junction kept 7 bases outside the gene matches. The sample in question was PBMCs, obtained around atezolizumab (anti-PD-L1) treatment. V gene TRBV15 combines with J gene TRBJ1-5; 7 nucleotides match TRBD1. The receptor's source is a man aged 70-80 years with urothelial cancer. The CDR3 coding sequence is TGTGCCACCAGCAGCGGGACAGCCTTCGGCAATCAGCCCCAGCATTTT. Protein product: CATSSGTAFGNQPQHF.